The 10 T cell receptor beta chains below all came from one sample that was sequenced in a study of OX40 agonist ivuxolimab in advanced cancers. Repertoires were generated with immunoSEQ multiplex PCR, while TCRdb's copy carries only in-frame clones and drops some. The repertoire holds around 40,000 clones, with 75% to 90% as singletons. The sequences come from CD4+ or CD8+ T cells sorted from blood, collected in a trial of the OX40 agonist ivuxolimab. These receptors came from an adult with an advanced solid tumor such as melanoma, head and neck, liver or kidney cancer.

V usage is TRBV5-1 and J usage is TRBJ1-4, with no clear D. V dropped 1 base and J dropped 5 bases, with 9 bases sitting between them. This CDR3 has 14 amino acids. Germline CDR1 and CDR2: SGHRS and YFSETQ. CDR3 DNA: TGCGCCAGCAGCTTGAATGCGGGGAATGAAAAACTGTTTTTT. It yields the protein CASSLNAGNEKLFF. The full variable domain, rest sourced from reference TRBV5-1 and TRBJ1-4, is KAGVTQTPRYLIKTRGQQVTLSCSPISGHRSVSWYQQTPGQGLQFLFEYFSETQRNKGNFPGRFSGRQFSNSRSEMNVSTLELGDSALYLCASSLNAGNEKLFFGSGTQLSVL.

V and J are TRBV4-3 and TRBJ1-6, with no clear D. Germline lookup yields CDR1 LGHNA and CDR2 YSLEER. V was cut by 3 bases and J by 7 bases, with 10 bases left in between. CDR3 length: 14 residues. In nucleotides, the CDR3 is TGCGCCAGCAGCCATCCCCCTGGCAATTCACCCCTCCACTTT. This encodes CASSHPPGNSPLHF.

J is TRBJ1-6 and V is TRBV15, with 7 bases identical to TRBD1. The CDR3 is made up of 17 amino acids. Losses at the gene ends were 0 bases for V and 8 bases for J; bases not matched to a gene: 10. Looked up from germline, CDR1 is LNHNV and CDR2 is YYDKDF (reference sequence). The CDR3 loop is CATSRDKEARGYSPLHF. CDR3 coding DNA: TGTGCCACCAGCAGAGATAAGGAAGCCAGGGGGTATTCACCCCTCCACTTT.

The chain recombines TRBV19 with TRBJ2-2; 9 bases are shared with TRBD1. Trimming cost V 6 bases and J 3 bases; bases outside gene matches: 2. Germline loops: CDR1 LNHDA, CDR2 SQIVND (reference sequence). The CDR3 runs 14 residues. CDR3 coding DNA: TGTGCCAGTAGCGACAGGGGGGACACCGGGGAGCTGTTTTTT. Amino acid sequence: CASSDRGDTGELFF.

This clone has just one count. The chain couples TRBV5-1 to TRBJ1-4; maybe TRBD1 (5 bases). The CDR3 loop spans 19 amino acids. Deletions cut 0 bases from V and 1 base from J, with 19 bases between. Germline V gene lookup returns CDR1 SGHRS and CDR2 YFSETQ. In DNA form, the CDR3 reads TGCGCCAGCAGCTTGGAGGGGCAGGGATTCGGGGGAACTAATGAAAAACTGTTTTTT. Amino acid sequence: CASSLEGQGFGGTNEKLFF.

Points on this clone: One junction end disagrees with the germline gene, perhaps due to a read error. The CDR3 region is CASSVSGANERFF. The CDR3 coding sequence is TGCGCCAGCAGCGTCTCAGGGGCAAATGAGCGGTTCTTC. This sequence joins TRBV5-1 and TRBJ2-1; possible D gene TRBD1, 6 bases. CDR1 is SGHRS, CDR2 YFSETQ, per germline. The CDR3 covers 13 residues.

This clone was seen only once. V is TRBV19 and J is TRBJ2-2; D is perhaps TRBD1 (6 bases). The CDR3 is 15 residues long. Between the trimmed V and J ends, which lost 9 bases and 4 bases, there was a span of 18 bases. Germline loops: CDR1 LNHDA, CDR2 SQIVND (reference sequence). The CDR3 here is CASEPTGQLTGELFF. Here the CDR3 DNA reads TGTGCCAGCGAGCCCACGGGACAACTCACCGGGGAGCTGTTTTTT.

The J gene is TRBJ2-7, the V gene TRBV10-3, with 9 nucleotides matching TRBD1. The V segment lost 5 bases and the J segment 5 bases; nucleotides outside the gene matches: 7. Germline V CDR1 and CDR2: ENHRY, SYGVKD. The CDR3 is made up of 14 amino acids. CDR3 residues: CAISPGQGYHEQYF. The CDR3 DNA reads TGTGCCATCAGTCCGGGACAGGGATACCACGAGCAGTACTTC.

The J gene is TRBJ2-1, the V gene TRBV19; D gene uncertain. The CDR3 has 14 amino acids. Trimming left V 6 bases short and J 3 bases short, with 12 bases between. The germline gives CDR1 LNHDA, CDR2 SQIVND (reference sequence). In DNA, the CDR3 is TGTGCCAGTAGCGGACCTTCCTACTACAATGAGCAGTTCTTC. Amino acid sequence: CASSGPSYYNEQFF.

The chain links TRBV6-5 to TRBJ1-1, with D maybe TRBD1 (6 bases). V lost 5 bases to trimming and J lost 2 bases, with 12 bases between them. This CDR3 is built from 14 residues. Germline V CDR1 and CDR2: MNHEY, SVGAGI. CDR3 residues: CASSPARGNTEAFF. CDR3 sequence (DNA): TGTGCCAGCAGTCCAGCCAGGGGAAACACTGAAGCTTTCTTT.